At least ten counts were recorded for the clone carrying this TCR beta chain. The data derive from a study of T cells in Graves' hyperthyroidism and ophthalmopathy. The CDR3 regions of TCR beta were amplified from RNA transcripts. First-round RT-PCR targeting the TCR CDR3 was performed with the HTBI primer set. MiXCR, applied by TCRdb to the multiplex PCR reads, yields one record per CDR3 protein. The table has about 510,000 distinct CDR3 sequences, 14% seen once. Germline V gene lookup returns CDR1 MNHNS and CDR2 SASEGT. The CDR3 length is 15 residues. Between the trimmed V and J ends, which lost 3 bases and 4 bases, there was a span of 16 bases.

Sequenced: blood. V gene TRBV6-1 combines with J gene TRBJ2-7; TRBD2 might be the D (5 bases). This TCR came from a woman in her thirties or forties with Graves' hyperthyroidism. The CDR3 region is CASSDLTFRGYEQYF. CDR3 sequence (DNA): TGTGCCAGCAGTGACTTGACGTTCCGAGGGTACGAGCAGTACTTC.